This T cell receptor beta chain was observed in a study of cytomegalovirus exposure and HLA in healthy donors. The PCR had 60 Vbeta and 13 Jbeta primers. This table comes from immunoSEQ multiplex PCR, and its TCRdb copy is limited to in-frame clones, with some not included. Of around 170,000 clones detected, around 80% appear once; the ten largest clones hold 5.7%. Germline V gives CDR1 MNHEY, CDR2 SVGAGI. Trimming removed 6 bases from V and 4 bases from J, with 18 bases in between. The CDR3 totals 15 residues. This TCR was sampled from a man in his forties in good health and CMV-seronegative. V and J are TRBV6-5 and TRBJ1-2; D is uncertain. The sequenced material came from PBMCs. The CDR3 region has the DNA TGTGCCAGCAGCCGCAGCGTGGGAGCGGGCTATGGCTACACCTTC. Amino acids: CASSRSVGAGYGYTF.